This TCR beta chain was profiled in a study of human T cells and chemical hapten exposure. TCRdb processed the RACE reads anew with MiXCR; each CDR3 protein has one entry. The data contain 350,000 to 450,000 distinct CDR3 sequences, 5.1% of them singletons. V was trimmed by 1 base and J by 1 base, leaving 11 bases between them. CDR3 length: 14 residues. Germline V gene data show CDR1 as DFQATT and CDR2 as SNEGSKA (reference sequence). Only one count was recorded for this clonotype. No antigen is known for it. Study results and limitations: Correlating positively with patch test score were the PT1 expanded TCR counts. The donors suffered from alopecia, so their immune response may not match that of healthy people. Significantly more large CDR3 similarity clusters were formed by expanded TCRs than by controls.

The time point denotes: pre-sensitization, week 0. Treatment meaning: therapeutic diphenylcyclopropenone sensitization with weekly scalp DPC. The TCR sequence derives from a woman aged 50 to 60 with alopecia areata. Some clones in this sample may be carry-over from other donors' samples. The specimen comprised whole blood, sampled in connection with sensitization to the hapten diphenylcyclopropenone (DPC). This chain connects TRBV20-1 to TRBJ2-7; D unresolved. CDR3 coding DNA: TGCAGTGCTAGAGGGGCCAGGACGTCCTACGAGCAGTACTTC. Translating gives CSARGARTSYEQYF.